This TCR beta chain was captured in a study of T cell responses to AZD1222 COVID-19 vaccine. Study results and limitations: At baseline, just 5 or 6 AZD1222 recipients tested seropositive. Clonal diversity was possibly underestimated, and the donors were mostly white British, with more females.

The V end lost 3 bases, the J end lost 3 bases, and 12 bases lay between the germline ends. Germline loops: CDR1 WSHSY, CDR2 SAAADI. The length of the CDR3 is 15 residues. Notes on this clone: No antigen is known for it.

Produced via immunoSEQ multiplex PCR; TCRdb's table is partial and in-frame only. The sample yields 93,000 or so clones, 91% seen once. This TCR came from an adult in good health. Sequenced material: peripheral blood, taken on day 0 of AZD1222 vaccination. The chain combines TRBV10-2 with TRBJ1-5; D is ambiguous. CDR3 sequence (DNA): TGCGCCAGCAGTGATGTCGGGAGGGTCAATCAGCCCCAGCATTTT. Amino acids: CASSDVGRVNQPQHF.